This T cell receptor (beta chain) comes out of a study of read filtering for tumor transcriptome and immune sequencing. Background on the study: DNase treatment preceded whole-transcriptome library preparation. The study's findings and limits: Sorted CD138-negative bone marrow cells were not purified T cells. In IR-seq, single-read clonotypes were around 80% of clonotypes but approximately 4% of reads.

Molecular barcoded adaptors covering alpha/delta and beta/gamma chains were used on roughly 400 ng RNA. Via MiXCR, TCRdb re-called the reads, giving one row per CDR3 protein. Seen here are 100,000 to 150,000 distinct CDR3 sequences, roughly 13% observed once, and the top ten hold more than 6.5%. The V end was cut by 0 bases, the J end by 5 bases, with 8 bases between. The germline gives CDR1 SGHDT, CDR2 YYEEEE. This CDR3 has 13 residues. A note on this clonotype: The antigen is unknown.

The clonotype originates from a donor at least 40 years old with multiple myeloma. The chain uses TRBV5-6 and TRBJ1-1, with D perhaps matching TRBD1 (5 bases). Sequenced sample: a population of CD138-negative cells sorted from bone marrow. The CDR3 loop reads CASSLEGETEAFF. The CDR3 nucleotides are TGTGCCAGCAGCTTGGAAGGGGAAACTGAAGCTTTCTTT.